This T cell receptor (beta chain) is drawn from a study of control samples from healthy donors and cancer patients. The CDR3 length is 15 residues. Trimming pared 5 bases from V and 3 bases from J, leaving 15 bases between. Germline CDR1 and CDR2: PRHDT and FYEKMQ (reference sequence). This table comes from immunoSEQ multiplex PCR, and its TCRdb copy is limited to in-frame clones, with some not included. Among tens of thousands of clones listed, around nine tenths were seen once. The TCR comes from a man aged 50 to 59 in good health. The chain is built from TRBV13 and TRBJ2-3; D remains unclear. The sequenced sample consisted of blood. The CDR3 protein is CASSPTGLDTDTQYF. The CDR3 DNA reads as TGTGCCAGCAGCCCCACCGGGCTGGATACAGATACGCAGTATTTT.